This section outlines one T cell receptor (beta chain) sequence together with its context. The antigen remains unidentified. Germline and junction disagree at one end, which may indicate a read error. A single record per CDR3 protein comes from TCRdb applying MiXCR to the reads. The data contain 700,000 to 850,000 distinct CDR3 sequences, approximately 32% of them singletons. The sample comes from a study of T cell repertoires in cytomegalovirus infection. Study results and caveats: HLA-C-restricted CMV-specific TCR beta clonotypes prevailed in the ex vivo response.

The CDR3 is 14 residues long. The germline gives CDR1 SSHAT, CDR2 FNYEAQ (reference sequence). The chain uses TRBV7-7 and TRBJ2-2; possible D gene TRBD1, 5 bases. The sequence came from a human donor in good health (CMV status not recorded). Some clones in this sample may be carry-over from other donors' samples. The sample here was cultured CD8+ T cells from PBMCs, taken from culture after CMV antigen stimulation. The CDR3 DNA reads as TGTGCTAGCAGCCGGGCAGGGCCCACCGGGGAGCTGTTTTTT. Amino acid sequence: CASSRAGPTGELFF.